The source of this T cell receptor (beta chain) is a study of blood T cell repertoires in COVID-19. At the level of the study: Samples of COVID-19 (acute and convalescent) were obtained from the United States, Italy and Spain. From T cells, B-cell-depleted T cells, or PBMCs came the material, which was cDNA or gDNA.

In the source study's methods: Nucleated cell counts were estimated from reference gene primer amplification. Profiling relied on immunoSEQ multiplex PCR, and the TCRdb table lists in-frame clones only, not all of them. The D gene and trimming were derived from the DNA, and the V and J assignments and clone size from that table. This sample has tens of thousands of clones, with 91% found just once. The ends were cut back, 1 base at V and 0 bases at J, with 13 bases in the middle. This CDR3 contains 17 residues. Germline CDR1 SGHNT, CDR2 YENEEA. This TCR was recovered from a woman aged 45-59 years in a cohort sampled during active COVID-19. Source material: peripheral blood. The rearrangement links TRBV11-3 to TRBJ1-5, with unresolved D. The CDR3, as DNA: TGTGCCAGCAGCTTAGTAGCCGCCGGGTATAGCAATCAGCCCCAGCATTTT. Amino acid sequence: CASSLVAAGYSNQPQHF. Complete variable domain (other parts from reference TRBV11-3 and TRBJ1-5): EAGVVQSPRYKIIEKKQPVAFWCNPISGHNTLYWYLQNLGQGPELLIRYENEEAVDDSQLPKDRFSAERLKGVDSTLKIQPAELGDSAVYLCASSLVAAGYSNQPQHFGDGTRLSIL.